These 26 T cell receptor beta chains were sequenced from one sample in a study of vaccination and CD4 T cells after COVID-19. These receptors lack a known antigen. Oncomine TCR Beta short-read sequencing was applied to DNA from cultured CD4+ T cells. One entry per CDR3 protein, called by TCRdb with MiXCR from the PCR reads. Of about 18,000 distinct CDR3 sequences detected, approximately 59% appear once; the ten largest clones hold 4% to 6.5%. The sample's treatment: roughly 11-day PBMC culture with coronavirus spike peptide pools or control peptides (ViraFEST assay). The sequenced sample was CD4+ T cells from blood, cultured in vitro, obtained after SARS-CoV-2 vaccination. Source of these receptors: a human donor who had recovered from COVID-19.

With regard to this clonotype: A junction boundary mismatches the germline segment, possibly from a read error. The chain employs TRBV7-6 and TRBJ1-5; D remains unclear. The CDR3 has 14 amino acids. Germline CDR1 reads SGHVS; CDR2 reads FNYEAQ. As DNA, the CDR3 is TGTGCCAGCAGCACGGGAGGGTTGGATCAGCCTCAGCATTTT. Amino acid sequence: CASSTGGLDQPQHF.

The V gene is TRBV6-2 or TRBV6-3, the J gene TRBJ2-7, with a possible D match to TRBD2 (5 bases). The germline CDR1 and CDR2 sequences are MNHEY and SVGEGT. The CDR3 runs to 15 residues. V lost 6 bases and J lost 0, with 15 bases in between. CDR3 coding DNA: TGTGCCAGCAGCCAACGGCCTAGCAGCTCCTACGAGCAGTACTTC. It translates to CASSQRPSSSYEQYF.

The chain links TRBV20-1 to TRBJ1-1; D is uncertain. The germline V and J ends were trimmed by 7 bases and 0 bases, with 12 bases remaining between them. CDR3 length: 13 amino acids. Germline CDR1 DFQATT, CDR2 SNEGSKA (reference sequence). The DNA for the CDR3 is TGCAGTGTTTCCGACAACATGAACACTGAAGCTTTCTTT. Its protein product is CSVSDNMNTEAFF.

The CDR3: CASSPGQAHSPLHF. The CDR3 bases are TGTGCCAGCAGTCCGGGACAGGCTCATTCACCCCTCCACTTT. The chain is built from TRBV28 and TRBJ1-6, with TRBD1 identical over 8 bases. The germline V gene has CDR1 MDHEN and CDR2 SYDVKM. V lost 5 bases, J lost 8 bases, and 5 bases stayed unmatched. The CDR3 length is 14 residues.

This clonotype was counted a few times. This chain joins TRBV6-2 or TRBV6-3 and TRBJ1-1, with 7 bases that match TRBD1. This CDR3 is built from 14 residues. Per germline, CDR1 MNHEY and CDR2 SVGEGT. The J segment lost 0 bases and the V segment lost 6 bases, leaving 4 bases of the junction unmatched. CDR3 in amino acids: CASRGGVLNTEAFF. The CDR3 DNA is TGTGCCAGCAGAGGGGGCGTTTTGAACACTGAAGCTTTCTTT.

The J gene is TRBJ2-7, the V gene TRBV19; no clear D gene. CDR1 and CDR2 from the germline V gene are LNHDA and SQIVND (reference sequence). Trimming shortened V by 3 bases and J by 3 bases, and 15 bases separated the two germline ends. The CDR3 has 15 residues. This CDR3 reads CASSITSSYVYEQYF. Written as DNA, the CDR3 is TGTGCCAGTAGTATTACGTCTTCGTATGTCTACGAGCAGTACTTC.

This clonotype is labeled as medium-sized. The rearrangement joins TRBV27 to TRBJ1-5; perhaps TRBD1 as D (6 bases). The V gene's germline CDR1 is MNHEY and CDR2 SMNVEV (reference sequence). This CDR3 spans 15 amino acids. Trimming stripped 6 bases from V and 1 base from J, with 13 bases between. CDR3 protein: CASSLNGQSNQPQHF. The CDR3 DNA is TGTGCCAGCAGCTTAAACGGACAGAGCAATCAGCCCCAGCATTTT.

The V and J genes are TRBV5-1 and TRBJ1-1; D is possibly TRBD1 (6 bases). CDR1 is SGHRS and CDR2 is YFSETQ in the germline V gene. V dropped 8 bases and J dropped 3 bases, with 14 bases sitting between them. The CDR3 is made up of 13 amino acids. The CDR3 region is CASADSFDTEAFF. CDR3 coding DNA: TGCGCCAGTGCGGACAGCTTCGACACTGAAGCTTTCTTT. The variable domain in full, with the rest retrieved from reference TRBV5-1 and TRBJ1-1, is KAGVTQTPRYLIKTRGQQVTLSCSPISGHRSVSWYQQTPGQGLQFLFEYFSETQRNKGNFPGRFSGRQFSNSRSEMNVSTLELGDSALYLCASADSFDTEAFFGQGTRLTVV.

This clonotype was counted only a few times. The chain uses TRBV6-1 and TRBJ2-5, with D possibly matching TRBD1 (6 bases). Deletions cut 6 bases from V and 3 bases from J, with 17 bases between. This CDR3 contains 15 residues. Germline V gene lookup returns CDR1 MNHNS and CDR2 SASEGT. The CDR3 protein is CASRHTRQVEETQYF. Here the CDR3 DNA reads TGTGCCAGCAGACATACGAGACAGGTAGAAGAGACCCAGTACTTC.

J is TRBJ1-5 and V is TRBV7-2; D is uncertain. Between the trimmed V and J ends, which lost 1 base and 0 bases, there was a span of 1 base. Germline CDR1 reads SGHTA; CDR2 reads FQGNSA. The CDR3 covers 13 residues. The CDR3 region has the DNA TGTGCCAGCAGCTTAGATAGCAATCAGCCCCAGCATTTT. Residues: CASSLDSNQPQHF. Based on the CDR3 plus reference TRBV7-2 and TRBJ1-5, the full variable domain is GAGVSQSPSNKVTEKGKDVELRCDPISGHTALYWYRQSLGQGLEFLIYFQGNSAPDKSGLPSDRFSAERTGGSVSTLTIQRTQQEDSAVYLCASSLDSNQPQHFGDGTRLSIL.

This clonotype has more than one count but fewer than ten. The chain uses TRBV7-2 and TRBJ2-7; D may be TRBD2 (5 bases). The length of the CDR3 is 15 residues. The V end lost 4 bases, the J end lost 4 bases, and 17 bases lay between the germline ends. CDR1 is SGHTA, CDR2 FQGNSA, per germline. The DNA for the CDR3 is TGTGCCAGCAGCTGGGAATATGGCAGGACTTACGAGCAGTACTTC. This sequence encodes CASSWEYGRTYEQYF.

The chain joins TRBV20-1 to TRBJ2-5; D is ambiguous. The CDR3 is 12 residues long. V was trimmed by 5 bases and J by 4 bases, leaving 11 bases between them. In germline, CDR1 is DFQATT, CDR2 SNEGSKA (reference sequence). The CDR3 here is CSASRRRETQYF. The CDR3 DNA is TGCAGTGCTTCGAGACGTCGAGAGACCCAGTACTTC.

The chain links TRBV5-6 to TRBJ2-5; D is uncertain. There are 15 residues in the CDR3. From germline, CDR1 is SGHDT and CDR2 YYEEEE. V lost 1 base, J lost 5 bases, and 15 bases lay in between. CDR3 coding DNA: TGTGCCAGCAGCTTGTCCGTGGCCCGAGATGAGACCCAGTACTTC. This gives the protein CASSLSVARDETQYF.

This clonotype has a single count. The chain is built from TRBV7-9 and TRBJ2-7; no definite D call. The V gene lost 0 bases and the J gene lost 5 bases, with 2 bases spanning the gap. Per germline, CDR1 SEHNR and CDR2 FQNEAQ (reference sequence). This CDR3 has 11 amino acids. The CDR3 DNA reads TGTGCCAGCAGCTTAGCCGACGAGCAGTACTTC. It codes for CASSLADEQYF. Full variable domain (missing parts from reference TRBV7-9 and TRBJ2-7): DTGVSQNPRHKITKRGQNVTFRCDPISEHNRLYWYRQTLGQGPEFLTYFQNEAQLEKSRLLSDRFSAERPKGSFSTLEIQRTEQGDSAMYLCASSLADEQYFGPGTRLTVT.

In its sample, this clonotype was seen a few times. The CDR3 sequence is CASSPPALHRSTEAFF. The CDR3 DNA reads TGTGCCAGCAGTCCACCCGCCCTGCATCGTAGCACTGAAGCTTTCTTT. The chain recombines TRBV6-2 or TRBV6-3 with TRBJ1-1, with no clear D. There are 16 residues in the CDR3. Germline CDR1 and CDR2: MNHEY and SVGEGT. Deletions cut 5 bases from V and 4 bases from J, with 20 bases between.

This clonotype showed up just a few times. This sequence joins TRBV7-9 and TRBJ2-6; no clear D gene. CDR1 SEHNR and CDR2 FQNEAQ come from the germline V gene (reference sequence). The V and J ends lost 3 bases and 4 bases respectively, with 4 bases between them. The CDR3 runs 13 residues. CDR3 DNA: TGTGCCAGCAGCTTTGTCGGGGCCAACGTCCTGACTTTC. Translating gives CASSFVGANVLTF. Full variable domain (rest looked up from reference TRBV7-9 and TRBJ2-6): DTGVSQNPRHKITKRGQNVTFRCDPISEHNRLYWYRQTLGQGPEFLTYFQNEAQLEKSRLLSDRFSAERPKGSFSTLEIQRTEQGDSAMYLCASSFVGANVLTFGAGSRLTVL.

There are a few counts of this clonotype. V gene TRBV11-2 combines with J gene TRBJ1-2, with D possibly TRBD1 on 6 matching bases. This CDR3 is built from 14 residues. Germline values: CDR1 SGHAT, CDR2 FQNNGV. The germline V and J ends were trimmed by 2 bases and 4 bases, with 11 bases remaining between them. In DNA, the CDR3 is TGTGCCAGCAGCTTATTCCAGGGGCGCTATGGCTACACCTTC. Its translation: CASSLFQGRYGYTF.

The chain uses TRBV19 and TRBJ1-2; no clear D gene. The V gene's germline CDR1 is LNHDA and CDR2 SQIVND (reference sequence). This CDR3 spans 12 amino acids. Trimming cost V 6 bases and J 4 bases, with 9 bases left between them. CDR3 DNA sequence: TGTGCCAGTAGGCGAACGGGCTATGGCTACACCTTC. It specifies CASRRTGYGYTF.

The chain has TRBV2 and TRBJ2-7; possibly TRBD2 for D (6 bases). The V end was cut by 2 bases, the J end by 4 bases, with 15 bases between. This CDR3 is 15 amino acids long. Germline CDR1 and CDR2: SNHLY and FYNNEI. The CDR3 is CASSEQPSERYEQYF. As DNA, the CDR3 is TGTGCCAGCAGTGAACAGCCTAGCGAAAGGTACGAGCAGTACTTC.

The chain links TRBV20-1 to TRBJ1-1; no clear D. Germline CDR1 and CDR2: DFQATT and SNEGSKA (reference sequence). The length of the CDR3 is 15 residues. Deletions cut 3 bases from V and 2 bases from J, with 16 bases between. The CDR3 spells CSARSLGSVNTEAFF. CDR3 nucleotides: TGCAGTGCTAGGTCCTTAGGGTCTGTAAACACTGAAGCTTTCTTT.

This clonotype was seen only a few times. The J gene is TRBJ1-1, the V gene TRBV20-1; 9 bases match TRBD1. Germline CDR1 is DFQATT and CDR2 is SNEGSKA (reference sequence). The V segment lost 0 bases and the J segment 4 bases; nucleotides outside the gene matches: 6. This CDR3 has 15 amino acids. The CDR3 here is CSARDEGQGRTEAFF. CDR3 DNA: TGCAGTGCTAGAGATGAGGGACAGGGACGCACTGAAGCTTTCTTT.

This chain links TRBV21-1 with TRBJ2-1. TRBV21-1 is listed as a pseudogene. The CDR3 has 16 amino acids. The CDR3 nucleotides read TGTGCCAGCAGCAAGTATCCGACACCATCCTACAATGAGCAGTTCTTC. It yields the protein CASSKYPTPSYNEQFF.

J is TRBJ1-2 and V is TRBV6-1; the D gene is possibly TRBD1 (5 bases). The ends were cut back, 5 bases at V and 2 bases at J, with 9 bases in the middle. This CDR3 contains 13 residues. Germline V gene lookup returns CDR1 MNHNS and CDR2 SASEGT. DNA of the CDR3: TGTGCCAGCAGTCAGCGACAGAACTATGGCTACACCTTC. This encodes CASSQRQNYGYTF.

The chain combines TRBV6-1 with TRBJ1-5; 8 nucleotides agree with TRBD1. Germline V gene sequence: CDR1 MNHNS, CDR2 SASEGT. V lost 4 bases to trimming and J lost 0 bases; unmatched junction nucleotides: 8. This CDR3 has 17 residues. The CDR3 DNA is TGTGCCAGCAGTGTCACAGGGGGGGGAGGTAGCAATCAGCCCCAGCATTTT. Translating it yields CASSVTGGGGSNQPQHF.

The chain combines TRBV12-3 or TRBV12-4 with TRBJ2-7, with unresolved D. V lost 7 bases and J lost 3, with 10 bases in between. The CDR3 contains 12 residues. The CDR3 sequence: CASTSVVYEQYF. DNA of the CDR3: TGTGCCAGCACCTCGGTAGTCTACGAGCAGTACTTC.

This clonotype has only a few counts. The chain employs TRBV20-1 and TRBJ1-6, with D hard to call. Germline loops: CDR1 DFQATT, CDR2 SNEGSKA (reference sequence). V was clipped by 5 bases and J by 9 bases, with 20 bases between them. CDR3 length equals 15 residues. CDR3 loop: CSAGVSGQLASPLHF. The CDR3 DNA is TGCAGTGCTGGGGTATCCGGGCAGCTGGCTTCACCCCTCCACTTT.